Below, 27 T cell receptor beta chains from the same sample are listed, as sequenced in a study of CD8+CD57+ T cells in acquired aplastic anemia. All patients picked for sequencing had shown, by flow cytometry, an expansion of CD8+CD57+ cells. It was genomic DNA that served as the template for profiling TCR beta VDJ and CDR3. TCRdb ran MiXCR on the reads and lists one entry per CDR3 protein. This table holds some 160,000 distinct CDR3 sequences, around half found once. The sequencing sample was made of sorted CD4+, CD8+, or CD8+CD57+ T cells (not recorded which) from PBMCs. These receptors were taken from a human donor with aplastic anemia.

To note about this clonotype: It may be a read error: a sequence one base away is much more abundant. The gene calls are TRBV14 and TRBJ1-1, with no clear D. The CDR3 loop spans 14 amino acids. Per the germline V gene, CDR1 is SGHDN and CDR2 is FVKESK. The V end lost 4 bases, the J end lost 12 bases, and 21 bases lay between the germline ends. CDR3 residues: CASSPRGSRVETFF. The CDR3 DNA reads TGTGCCAGCAGCCCAAGAGGGAGTCGGGTGGAAACTTTCTTT.

This clonotype is a singleton in its sample. The chain carries TRBV24-1 and TRBJ1-5; D ambiguous. The V end was cut by 9 bases, the J end by 2 bases, with 16 bases between. Germline CDR1 and CDR2: KGHDR and SFDVKD. The CDR3 contains 15 residues. CDR3 sequence reads: CATLKSGYGNQPQHF. The CDR3 DNA sequence: TGTGCCACCCTGAAGTCCGGGTACGGCAATCAGCCCCAGCATTTT.

There are many counts of this clonotype. V usage is TRBV29-1 and J usage is TRBJ1-2; 12 bases fit TRBD1. V lost 5 bases and J lost 6; bases outside the gene matches: 10. This CDR3 is 15 amino acids long. Germline V lookup: CDR1 SQVTM, CDR2 ANQGSEA. CDR3 sequence: CSVTRDRGLGDGYTF. DNA for the CDR3: TGCAGCGTTACCCGGGACAGGGGGCTGGGAGATGGCTACACCTTC.

The J gene is TRBJ2-1, the V gene TRBV25-1; 11 nucleotides agree with TRBD2. The junction had 17 bases not matched to a gene; V was cut back by 11 bases and J by 8 bases. CDR3 length equals 16 residues. The germline V gene has CDR1 MGHDK and CDR2 SYGVNS. Here the CDR3 reads CAWSVRTSGLLYEQFF. For the CDR3, the DNA is TGTGCCTGGAGTGTACGGACTAGCGGGTTACTCTATGAGCAGTTCTTC.

V is TRBV15 and J is TRBJ1-5; D is undetermined. The CDR3 runs 12 residues. The germline CDR1 and CDR2 sequences are LNHNV and YYDKDF (reference sequence). V was shortened by 0 bases and J by 7 bases, with 4 bases between the two germline ends. CDR3 sequence: CATSRDYQPQHF. The CDR3 region has the DNA TGTGCCACCAGCAGAGATTACCAGCCCCAGCATTTT.

V usage is TRBV19 and J usage is TRBJ1-2; D remains unclear. The CDR3 is 14 amino acids. V was clipped by 5 bases and J by 3 bases, with 13 bases between them. From germline, CDR1 is LNHDA and CDR2 SQIVND (reference sequence). Here the CDR3 DNA reads TGTGCCAGTAGTGCGGAACCGCAGGACTATGGCTACACCTTC. Protein sequence: CASSAEPQDYGYTF.

As concerns this clonotype: Sequence at one end of the junction differs from germline and may be a read error. The chain is built from TRBV19 and TRBJ1-1; maybe TRBD1 (5 bases). This CDR3 spans 15 amino acids. Germline V gene data show CDR1 as LNHDA and CDR2 as SQIVND (reference sequence). CDR3 in DNA: TGTGCCAGTCATCATCTCTGGGGCGAAAACACTGAAGCTCTCTTT. Encoded protein: CASHHLWGENTEALF.

CDR3 sequence (DNA): TGTGCCAGCACCTTTCGACAGGGCCTCAATCAGCCCCAGCATTTT. Residues: CASTFRQGLNQPQHF. This chain uses TRBV2 with TRBJ1-5; 7 bases are shared with TRBD1. The J segment lost 3 bases and the V segment lost 7 bases, leaving 9 bases of the junction unmatched. The CDR3 spans 15 residues. Germline values: CDR1 SNHLY, CDR2 FYNNEI.

This clonotype occurred many times. The V and J genes are TRBV9 and TRBJ1-3; unclear D gene. Trimming took off 0 bases at V and 4 bases at J, with 8 bases between the two ends. This CDR3 spans 14 amino acids. Germline lookup yields CDR1 SGDLS and CDR2 YYNGEE. The CDR3 coding sequence is TGTGCCAGCAGCGTAGAACCGGTCGGAAACACCATATATTTT. This sequence encodes CASSVEPVGNTIYF.

This clonotype was detected many times. The rearrangement uses TRBV6-5 and TRBJ2-7; the match to TRBD2 covers 8 bases. Germline V CDR1 and CDR2: MNHEY, SVGAGI. V lost 0 bases, J lost 6 bases, and 4 bases stayed unmatched. This CDR3 comprises 14 residues. The CDR3 loop is CASSYSQRGLEQYF. CDR3 in DNA: TGTGCCAGCAGTTACTCTCAGCGGGGGCTCGAGCAGTACTTC.

Turning to this clonotype: Here the CDR3 omits its conserved ending phenylalanine or tryptophan, so a read error is the likely source. The chain combines TRBV11-2 with TRBJ2-2; D ambiguous. Germline V gene lookup returns CDR1 SGHAT and CDR2 FQNNGV. V was clipped by 0 bases and J by 7 bases, with 6 bases between them. The CDR3 extends over 13 amino acids. The CDR3 region is CASSLDFSGELFY. Here the CDR3 DNA reads TGTGCCAGCAGCTTAGATTTTAGCGGGGAGCTGTTTTAT.

This chain uses TRBV10-2 with TRBJ1-2; D possibly corresponds to TRBD1 (6 bases). V lost 1 base, J lost 3 bases, and 12 bases lay in between. The CDR3 contains 15 residues. Germline CDR1 is WSHSY and CDR2 is SAAADI. CDR3 amino acids: CASSEWGGADYGYTF. In nucleotides, the CDR3 is TGCGCCAGCAGTGAGTGGGGGGGCGCCGACTATGGCTACACCTTC.

Sample share makes this clonotype medium-sized. In DNA form, the CDR3 reads TGTGCCATCAGTGATTCAGGGGGCAATGGCTACACCTTC. As protein: CAISDSGGNGYTF. The chain carries TRBV10-3 and TRBJ1-2, with 8 bases that match TRBD1. Germline V gene data show CDR1 as ENHRY and CDR2 as SYGVKD. V was clipped by 3 bases and J by 6 bases; unmatched bases: 3. This CDR3 has 13 residues.

The J gene is TRBJ1-4, the V gene TRBV2; D remains ambiguous. Germline V gene sequence: CDR1 SNHLY, CDR2 FYNNEI. The CDR3 has 14 amino acids. Trimming pared 4 bases from V and 8 bases from J, leaving 14 bases between. CDR3 nucleotides: TGTGCCAGCAGTGTTGGTCCTTCTGGGGAAAAACTGTTTTTT. It specifies CASSVGPSGEKLFF.

This rearrangement joins TRBV2 to TRBJ2-1; tentatively, D is TRBD1 or TRBD2 (5 bases each). The germline CDR1 and CDR2 sequences are SNHLY and FYNNEI. The V end lost 3 bases, the J end lost 7 bases, and 10 bases lay between the germline ends. The CDR3 is 13 residues long. DNA for the CDR3: TGTGCCAGCAGTGATGTCTGGGGGAATGAGCAGTTCTTC. It yields the protein CASSDVWGNEQFF.

A single count supports this clonotype. An end of the junction differs from the germline gene, which may be a read error. This chain links TRBV5-1 with TRBJ1-2, with 10 nucleotides matching TRBD1. The V gene's germline CDR1 is SGHRS and CDR2 YFSETQ. CDR3 size: 14 residues. The CDR3 loop is CVSSTDRGVRGYTF. The DNA of the CDR3 is TGCGTCAGCAGCACGGACAGGGGGGTCAGAGGCTACACCTTC.

This clonotype was counted ten times or more. CDR3 protein: CASSLWGTANEQFF. The CDR3 DNA reads as TGCGCCAGCAGCTTGTGGGGGACAGCGAATGAGCAGTTCTTC. The chain recombines TRBV5-1 with TRBJ2-1, with 7 bases aligning to TRBD1. The germline CDR1 and CDR2 sequences are SGHRS and YFSETQ. The V segment lost 1 base and the J segment 7 bases; nucleotides outside the gene matches: 5. The length of the CDR3 is 14 residues.

The chain links TRBV19 to TRBJ1-5; tentative D call: TRBD1 (6 bases). This CDR3 has 15 residues. V dropped 5 bases and J dropped 0 bases, with 11 bases sitting between them. Germline V lookup: CDR1 LNHDA, CDR2 SQIVND (reference sequence). CDR3 DNA sequence: TGTGCCAGTAGTGTCGGACAGTATAGCAATCAGCCCCAGCATTTT. It encodes CASSVGQYSNQPQHF.

Only a few counts were recorded for this clonotype. The genes are TRBV4-2 and TRBJ2-1, with 14 nucleotides matching TRBD2. Germline-derived CDR1 and CDR2 are LGHNA and YNFKEQ. V lost 4 bases to trimming and J lost 7 bases; unmatched junction nucleotides: 6. The length of the CDR3 is 16 residues. The DNA of the CDR3 is TGTGCCAGCAGCCCCGGAGGGACTAGCGGGGGAAATGAGCAGTTCTTC. Translated: CASSPGGTSGGNEQFF.

As for this clonotype: A much larger clone is a single base away; this may be a read error. This chain uses TRBV7-2 with TRBJ2-1; tentatively, D is TRBD1 or TRBD2 (5 bases each). Germline V CDR1 and CDR2: SGHTA, FQGNSA. This CDR3 has 13 amino acids. The CDR3 nucleotides read TGTGCCAGCGGGGGAGTCTCCTACAATGGGCAGTTCTTC. Translating gives CASGGVSYNGQFF.

V usage is TRBV11-1 and J usage is TRBJ2-3, with D possibly TRBD2 on 7 matching bases. Germline V CDR1 and CDR2: SGHAT, FQDESV (reference sequence). The ends were cut back, 5 bases at V and 6 bases at J, with 18 bases in the middle. The CDR3 contains 15 residues. CDR3 bases: TGTGCCAGCAGCGTCCTACATGGGGGGGCGGATACGCAGTATTTT. Its translation is CASSVLHGGADTQYF.

V usage is TRBV24-1 and J usage is TRBJ1-3, with 7 bases fitting TRBD1. CDR1 is KGHDR and CDR2 is SFDVKD in the germline V gene. The V segment lost 2 bases and the J segment 3 bases; nucleotides outside the gene matches: 3. The CDR3 sequence is 15 residues long. CDR3 amino acids: CATSDSRTGGNTIYF. The CDR3 DNA reads as TGTGCCACCAGTGATTCACGGACAGGTGGAAACACCATATATTTT.

This CDR3 is CASSSENEQFF. As DNA, the CDR3 is TGTGCCAGCAGCTCGGAGAATGAGCAGTTCTTC. V gene TRBV19 combines with J gene TRBJ2-1, with unresolved D. Between the trimmed V and J ends, which lost 9 bases and 7 bases, there was a span of 10 bases. Per germline, CDR1 LNHDA and CDR2 SQIVND (reference sequence). This CDR3 contains 11 residues.

This clonotype has at least ten counts. CDR3 DNA: TGTGCCAGCAGCTTAGGGCAGGCCGGGAATTCACCCCTCCACTTT. Its translation: CASSLGQAGNSPLHF. The J gene is TRBJ1-6, the V gene TRBV7-6; no clear D gene. Trimming removed 1 base from V and 7 bases from J, with 11 bases in between. The CDR3 contains 15 residues. Germline CDR1 is SGHVS and CDR2 is FNYEAQ.

This clonotype was seen ten or more times. This chain links TRBV10-3 with TRBJ2-7, with 7 positions matching TRBD1. With 3 bases clipped from V and 6 bases from J, the junction kept 8 bases outside the gene matches. The CDR3 loop spans 14 amino acids. Germline V CDR1 and CDR2: ENHRY, SYGVKD. CDR3 bases: TGTGCCATCAGTGATACAGGGGAACGAGGCGAGCAGTACTTC. This gives the protein CAISDTGERGEQYF.

About this clonotype: One end of the junction does not line up with germline, which may come from a read error. CDR3 in DNA: TGTGCCAGCAGCCCCAGGCTGGACTTC. It yields the protein CASSPRLDF. The genes are TRBV7-8 and TRBJ2-7, with D unclear. The CDR3 is made up of 9 amino acids. In germline, CDR1 is SGHVS, CDR2 FQNEAQ.

CDR3 DNA: TGTGCCAGTAGTATAGTACAGGGTCATAATTCACCCCTCCACTTT. Encoded protein: CASSIVQGHNSPLHF. This rearrangement joins TRBV19 to TRBJ1-6, with TRBD1 as a possible D gene (6 bases). Germline CDR1 reads LNHDA; CDR2 reads SQIVND (reference sequence). The CDR3 covers 15 residues. Trimming removed 1 base at V and 5 bases at J, with 9 bases between. The full variable domain, its missing parts supplied by reference TRBV19 and TRBJ1-6, is DGGITQSPKYLFRKEGQNVTLSCEQNLNHDAMYWYRQDPGQGLRLIYYSQIVNDFQKGDIAEGYSVSREKKESFPLTVTSAQKNPTAFYLCASSIVQGHNSPLHFGNGTRLTVT.